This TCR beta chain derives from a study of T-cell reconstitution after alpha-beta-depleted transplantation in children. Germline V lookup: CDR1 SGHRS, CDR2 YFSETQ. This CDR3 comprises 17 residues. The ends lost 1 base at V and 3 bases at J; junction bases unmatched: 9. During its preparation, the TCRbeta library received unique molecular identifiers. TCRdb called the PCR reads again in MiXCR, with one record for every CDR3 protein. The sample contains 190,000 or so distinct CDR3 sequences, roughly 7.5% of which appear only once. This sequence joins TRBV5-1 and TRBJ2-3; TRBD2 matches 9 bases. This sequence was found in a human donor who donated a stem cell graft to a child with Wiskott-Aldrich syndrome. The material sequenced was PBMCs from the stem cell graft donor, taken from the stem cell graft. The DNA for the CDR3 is TGCGCCAGCAGCTTGTTGTCTCGCGGGGGGGCTACAGATACGCAGTATTTT. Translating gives CASSLLSRGGATDTQYF.